This passage covers 18 T cell receptor beta chains from one sample sequenced in a study of blood T cell repertoires in COVID-19. The assay was immunoSEQ multiplex PCR, and TCRdb's table has in-frame clones only and misses some. The sample contains under 70,000 clones, approximately 80% of which appear only once. The sample taken for sequencing was peripheral blood. These receptors came from a woman of 80 years or more with active or convalescent COVID-19.

The sample holds one count of this clone. V usage is TRBV9 and J usage is TRBJ2-3, with 7 bases aligning to TRBD1. Germline V CDR1 and CDR2: SGDLS, YYNGEE. The CDR3 contains 16 residues. Trimming cost V 2 bases and J 3 bases; bases outside gene matches: 9. In nucleotides, the CDR3 is TGTGCCAGCAGCGTGGGCGTAGGGGGCTTTACAGATACGCAGTATTTT. Protein sequence: CASSVGVGGFTDTQYF. The variable domain in full, completed from reference TRBV9 and TRBJ2-3, reads DSGVTQTPKHLITATGQRVTLRCSPRSGDLSVYWYQQSLDQGLQFLIQYYNGEERAKGNILERFSAQQFPDLHSELNLSSLELGDSALYFCASSVGVGGFTDTQYFGPGTRLTVL.

The genes are TRBV19 and TRBJ1-1; TRBD1 agrees at 8 bases. In germline, CDR1 is LNHDA, CDR2 SQIVND (reference sequence). V was clipped by 6 bases and J by 4 bases; unmatched bases: 7. This CDR3 is built from 14 residues. CDR3 in DNA: TGTGCCAGTAGCGAAGCTCAGGGGGCCACTGAAGCTTTCTTT. This sequence encodes CASSEAQGATEAFF. Based on the CDR3 plus reference TRBV19 and TRBJ1-1, the full variable domain is DGGITQSPKYLFRKEGQNVTLSCEQNLNHDAMYWYRQDPGQGLRLIYYSQIVNDFQKGDIAEGYSVSREKKESFPLTVTSAQKNPTAFYLCASSEAQGATEAFFGQGTRLTVV.

This clone was found a few times. The rearrangement links TRBV27 to TRBJ2-7; 8 positions match TRBD2. The trim removed 6 bases at V and 0 bases at J, leaving 7 bases unmatched. This CDR3 is 15 amino acids long. Germline V CDR1 and CDR2: MNHEY, SMNVEV (reference sequence). CDR3 residues: CASRIAGSSSYEQYF. CDR3 bases: TGTGCCAGCAGAATAGCGGGGAGCAGCTCCTACGAGCAGTACTTC.

The chain carries TRBV6-5 and TRBJ1-2; no firm D call. Germline V CDR1 and CDR2: MNHEY, SVGAGI. The V and J ends lost 6 bases and 3 bases respectively, with 17 bases between them. There are 15 residues in the CDR3. The CDR3 spells CASRGEHIGYYGYTF. CDR3 coding DNA: TGTGCCAGCAGGGGAGAACACATTGGGTACTATGGCTACACCTTC.

This chain connects TRBV5-1 to TRBJ2-2; 8 positions agree with TRBD2. The junction had 4 bases not matched to a gene; V was cut back by 0 bases and J by 3 bases. The CDR3 is 16 amino acids. Germline V gene data show CDR1 as SGHRS and CDR2 as YFSETQ. The CDR3 DNA is TGCGCCAGCAGCTTGGATTTTAGCGGGGACACCGGGGAGCTGTTTTTT. Its protein is CASSLDFSGDTGELFF.

The table lists this clone with a count of one. V gene TRBV13 combines with J gene TRBJ1-6; possible D gene TRBD1, 5 bases. Trimming pared 0 bases from V and 8 bases from J, leaving 11 bases between. The CDR3 runs to 15 residues. Germline V lookup: CDR1 PRHDT, CDR2 FYEKMQ (reference sequence). CDR3 residues: CASSLGGGSHSPLHF. The CDR3, as DNA: TGTGCCAGCAGCTTAGGGGGGGGGTCCCATTCACCCCTCCACTTT.

The CDR3 here is CASSLDRGEHSPLHF. The DNA of the CDR3 is TGTGCCAGCAGCCTGGACAGGGGGGAGCATTCACCCCTCCACTTT. The chain carries TRBV11-3 and TRBJ1-6, with 10 bases fitting TRBD1. CDR3 length: 15 amino acids. Germline V CDR1 and CDR2: SGHNT, YENEEA. The J segment lost 8 bases and the V segment lost 5 bases, leaving 6 bases of the junction unmatched. The complete variable domain, with remaining parts taken from reference TRBV11-3 and TRBJ1-6, reads EAGVVQSPRYKIIEKKQPVAFWCNPISGHNTLYWYLQNLGQGPELLIRYENEEAVDDSQLPKDRFSAERLKGVDSTLKIQPAELGDSAVYLCASSLDRGEHSPLHFGNGTRLTVT.

The chain links TRBV5-1 to TRBJ2-1; tentative D call: TRBD2 (6 bases). Germline V gene lookup returns CDR1 SGHRS and CDR2 YFSETQ. The CDR3 consists of 17 residues. Trimming removed 4 bases from V and 7 bases from J, with 24 bases in between. In DNA, the CDR3 is TGCGCCAGCAGCGCCAACCCCCTCGGGGGTAGCTTTAATGAGCAGTTCTTC. Translated, it gives CASSANPLGGSFNEQFF. Full variable domain (rest looked up from reference TRBV5-1 and TRBJ2-1): KAGVTQTPRYLIKTRGQQVTLSCSPISGHRSVSWYQQTPGQGLQFLFEYFSETQRNKGNFPGRFSGRQFSNSRSEMNVSTLELGDSALYLCASSANPLGGSFNEQFFGPGTRLTVL.

The chain joins TRBV3-1 (or the pseudogene TRBV3-2) to TRBJ1-2; D may be TRBD1 (5 bases). Germline-derived CDR1 and CDR2 are LGHDT and YNNKEL (reference sequence). V shed 7 bases and J shed 2 bases, with 17 bases lying between them. This CDR3 is 15 amino acids long. In DNA, the CDR3 is TGTGCCAGCACTAAAGACTGGGGGGGAAACTATGGCTACACCTTC. This sequence encodes CASTKDWGGNYGYTF.

V usage is TRBV5-1 and J usage is TRBJ2-1; the match to TRBD2 covers 9 bases. This CDR3 is 16 amino acids long. The V segment lost 4 bases and the J segment 6 bases; nucleotides outside the gene matches: 11. The germline V gene encodes CDR1 SGHRS and CDR2 YFSETQ. The CDR3 coding sequence is TGCGCCAGCAGCCCCTCTGGGCGGGGGGGCCCCAATGAGCAGTTCTTC. This sequence encodes CASSPSGRGGPNEQFF.

The chain combines TRBV30 with TRBJ1-4; possibly TRBD1 for D (5 bases). In germline, CDR1 is GTSNPN, CDR2 SVGIG (reference sequence). This CDR3 contains 18 residues. The V end was cut by 2 bases, the J end by 0 bases, with 19 bases between. Here the CDR3 reads CAWSPIDEAGATNEKLFF. The CDR3, as DNA: TGTGCCTGGAGTCCCATAGACGAGGCGGGGGCAACTAATGAAAAACTGTTTTTT.

The chain combines TRBV6-6 with TRBJ1-5; D gene ambiguous. V lost 0 bases, J lost 6 bases, and 12 bases lay in between. CDR1 and CDR2 from the germline V gene are MNHNY and SVGAGI (reference sequence). This CDR3 comprises 15 residues. This chain's CDR3 is CASSYSIQRGQPQHF. The CDR3 nucleotides read TGTGCCAGCAGTTACTCGATCCAGCGGGGTCAGCCCCAGCATTTT.

The V call is TRBV6-8, the J call TRBJ1-5; 9 nucleotides line up with TRBD1. There are 14 residues in the CDR3. Germline V lookup: CDR1 MNHGY, CDR2 SAAAGT. V gave up 6 bases and J gave up 7 bases; unmatched junction bases: 7. The CDR3 sequence: CASRPGQGHQPQHF. The CDR3 nucleotides are TGTGCCAGCAGGCCTGGACAGGGGCACCAGCCCCAGCATTTT.

V and J are TRBV15 and TRBJ2-7, with a weak D call TRBD2 (7 bases). Per the germline V gene, CDR1 is LNHNV and CDR2 is YYDKDF (reference sequence). V was shortened by 1 base and J by 3 bases, with 16 bases between the two germline ends. The CDR3 contains 16 residues. The CDR3 DNA reads as TGTGCCACCAGCAGAGGAAGGGGGGGATACGGCTACGAGCAGTACTTC. Protein product: CATSRGRGGYGYEQYF.

This clone was counted once. This chain connects TRBV6-5 to TRBJ1-4; TRBD1 agrees at 7 bases. Germline V gene sequence: CDR1 MNHEY, CDR2 SVGAGI. The CDR3 extends over 15 amino acids. V lost 6 bases, J lost 7 bases, and 11 bases stayed unmatched. This chain's CDR3 is CASSRGQAGSEKLFF. The CDR3 bases are TGTGCCAGCAGCCGCGGACAGGCCGGGAGTGAAAAACTGTTTTTT.

Here the CDR3 reads CASSDVQRGAHEQYF. The CDR3 nucleotides read TGTGCCAGCAGTGACGTTCAGCGGGGTGCCCACGAGCAGTACTTC. The chain employs TRBV2 and TRBJ2-7; 7 positions agree with TRBD2. This CDR3 region has 15 residues. The V gene end was trimmed by 3 bases and the J gene end by 5 bases; junction bases not matched to a gene: 10. Germline-derived CDR1 and CDR2 are SNHLY and FYNNEI.

The chain is built from TRBV24-1 and TRBJ2-2; D may be TRBD1 (5 bases). CDR3 size: 13 residues. With 5 bases removed from V and 6 bases from J, the gap between germline ends came to 9 bases. Germline assignment: CDR1 KGHDR and CDR2 SFDVKD. The CDR3 sequence is CATSVRGSGELFF. CDR3 coding DNA: TGTGCCACCAGTGTAAGGGGCTCCGGGGAGCTGTTTTTT.

This sequence joins TRBV5-1 and TRBJ2-7; TRBD2 might be the D (6 bases). This CDR3 comprises 15 residues. V lost 3 bases to trimming and J lost 4 bases, with 17 bases between them. CDR1 is SGHRS, CDR2 YFSETQ, per germline. Here the CDR3 DNA reads TGCGCCAGCAGCTCTCCCGAGGCCGGGGGTTACGAGCAGTACTTC. It encodes CASSSPEAGGYEQYF.